Below are 19 T cell receptor beta chains sequenced from a single sample in a study of post-analysis software for immune sequencing data. These receptors lack a known antigen. Unique molecular identifiers were present in the TCR beta cDNA libraries. TCRdb recomputed calls from the PCR reads with MiXCR, one row per CDR3 protein. The data show about 770,000 distinct CDR3 sequences, more than 45% seen once. The study, taken as a whole, reports: Patients used about 5 TRBV segments, including TRBV5-6, TRBV5-1 and TRBV20-1, more often than controls.

Material: blood. Receptors originate from a girl under 18 with multiple sclerosis.

This clonotype was counted only a few times. This rearrangement joins TRBV5-1 to TRBJ2-5; 8 bases are a match to TRBD1. The DNA end is a closer match to TRBJ2-7, so the J assignment may be wrong. CDR1 and CDR2 (germline): SGHRS, YFSETQ. This CDR3 has 14 residues. CDR3 in amino acids: CASSQGQGTREQYF. The DNA of the CDR3 is TGCGCCAGCAGCCAAGGACAGGGAACTCGCGAGCAGTACTTC.

The chain employs TRBV3-1 and TRBJ1-5, with 8 bases identical to TRBD1. The trim removed 1 base at V and 6 bases at J, leaving 8 bases unmatched. Germline CDR1 and CDR2: LGHDT and YNNKEL (reference sequence). The CDR3 runs 16 residues. The CDR3 loop reads CASSQGGQVGGQPQHF. The CDR3 DNA reads TGTGCCAGCAGCCAAGGGGGACAGGTGGGAGGTCAGCCCCAGCATTTT.

The chain has TRBV20-1 and TRBJ2-1; 9 bases match TRBD2. Germline V gene data show CDR1 as DFQATT and CDR2 as SNEGSKA (reference sequence). The CDR3 loop spans 14 amino acids. The V segment lost 5 bases and the J segment 8 bases; nucleotides outside the gene matches: 10. CDR3 sequence (DNA): TGCAGTGCTCCGCGGGCTAGCGGGACCGATGAGCAGTTCTTC. Its protein product is CSAPRASGTDEQFF.

The genes are TRBV5-1 and TRBJ2-6; the D call may be TRBD1 or TRBD2 (5 bases each). Germline V gives CDR1 SGHRS, CDR2 YFSETQ. This CDR3 has 15 residues. Trimming removed 4 bases at V and 0 bases at J, with 8 bases between. CDR3 sequence (DNA): TGCGCCAGCAGCCGGGACGGCTCTGGGGCCAACGTCCTGACTTTC. It codes for CASSRDGSGANVLTF. The full variable domain, completed using reference TRBV5-1 and TRBJ2-6, is KAGVTQTPRYLIKTRGQQVTLSCSPISGHRSVSWYQQTPGQGLQFLFEYFSETQRNKGNFPGRFSGRQFSNSRSEMNVSTLELGDSALYLCASSRDGSGANVLTFGAGSRLTVL.

Only a few counts were recorded for this clonotype. This chain joins TRBV7-6 and TRBJ2-7, with 7 bases aligning to TRBD1. V dropped 2 bases and J dropped 3; count of bases not matched to a gene: 4. Germline V lookup: CDR1 SGHVS, CDR2 FNYEAQ. This CDR3 contains 14 residues. The CDR3 nucleotides are TGTGCCAGCAGCTTAACCGACAGGGACTACGAGCAGTACTTC. As protein: CASSLTDRDYEQYF.

V gene TRBV6-5 combines with J gene TRBJ2-6; D may be TRBD1 or TRBD2 (5 bases each). V was clipped by 2 bases and J by 2 bases, with 7 bases between them. The CDR3 is 15 amino acids. The germline V gene has CDR1 MNHEY and CDR2 SVGAGI. CDR3 loop: CASSYVGPGANVLTF. The CDR3 bases are TGTGCCAGCAGTTACGTGGGACCTGGGGCCAACGTCCTGACTTTC.

The V gene is TRBV24-1, the J gene TRBJ2-7; 8 nucleotides match TRBD2. The germline CDR1 and CDR2 sequences are KGHDR and SFDVKD. This CDR3 is built from 15 residues. The junction had 6 bases not matched to a gene; V was cut back by 3 bases and J by 3 bases. CDR3 DNA: TGTGCCACCAGTGATGGCGGGCTAGCGGGCTACGAGCAGTACTTC. The encoded protein is CATSDGGLAGYEQYF.

The V call is TRBV27, the J call TRBJ2-1; 8 positions match TRBD2. Germline values: CDR1 MNHEY, CDR2 SMNVEV (reference sequence). The CDR3 loop spans 15 amino acids. The J segment lost 2 bases and the V segment lost 4 bases, leaving 4 bases of the junction unmatched. CDR3 sequence reads: CASSSGRGAYNEQFF. In DNA form, the CDR3 reads TGTGCCAGCAGTTCCGGGCGGGGGGCCTACAATGAGCAGTTCTTC.

There are a few counts of this clonotype. The J gene is TRBJ2-1, the V gene TRBV7-3, with D perhaps TRBD2 (5 bases). Germline V gene data show CDR1 as SGHTA and CDR2 as FQGTGA. Trimming took off 5 bases at V and 4 bases at J, with 24 bases between the two ends. The CDR3 is 18 residues long. The CDR3 region is CASSPRKNDDWEYNEQFF. The CDR3 nucleotides are TGTGCCAGCAGCCCGCGAAAAAATGATGATTGGGAGTACAATGAGCAGTTCTTC. Combining the CDR3 with reference TRBV7-3 and TRBJ2-1 gives the whole variable domain GAGVSQTPSNKVTEKGKYVELRCDPISGHTALYWYRQSLGQGPEFLIYFQGTGAADDSGLPNDRFFAVRPEGSVSTLKIQRTERGDSAVYLCASSPRKNDDWEYNEQFFGPGTRLTVL.

V is TRBV10-3 and J is TRBJ2-5; TRBD1 might be the D (5 bases). CDR3 length: 14 residues. Germline-derived CDR1 and CDR2 are ENHRY and SYGVKD. The germline V and J ends were trimmed by 2 bases and 5 bases, with 12 bases remaining between them. This chain's CDR3 is CAISEPRTPETQYF. The DNA for the CDR3 is TGTGCCATCAGTGAGCCCCGGACACCCGAGACCCAGTACTTC.

The rearrangement uses TRBV29-1 and TRBJ2-3; D unresolved. The V end lost 1 base, the J end lost 6 bases, and 14 bases lay between the germline ends. The germline V gene has CDR1 SQVTM and CDR2 ANQGSEA. The CDR3 contains 14 residues. The CDR3 spells CSVEGLGGADTQYF. The CDR3 DNA reads as TGCAGCGTTGAAGGTCTAGGTGGTGCCGATACGCAGTATTTT.

This clonotype was seen a handful of times. The V and J genes are TRBV20-1 and TRBJ1-2, with a weak D call TRBD1 (6 bases). The V end lost 3 bases, the J end lost 8 bases, and 16 bases lay between the germline ends. This CDR3 region has 13 residues. CDR1 and CDR2 from the germline V gene are DFQATT and SNEGSKA (reference sequence). For the CDR3, the DNA is TGCAGTGCTAGGGTAGAGGGGGTCGGCGGCTACACCTTC. Translation gives CSARVEGVGGYTF.

The rearrangement uses TRBV2 and TRBJ1-3; maybe TRBD1 (5 bases). Trimming took 4 bases from V and 8 from J, leaving 12 bases between them. This CDR3 contains 13 residues. The germline V gene has CDR1 SNHLY and CDR2 FYNNEI. The CDR3 bases are TGTGCCAGCAGTGCCAATCTGGGGGACACCATATATTTT. It translates to CASSANLGDTIYF. The full variable domain, its missing parts supplied by reference TRBV2 and TRBJ1-3, is EPEVTQTPSHQVTQMGQEVILRCVPISNHLYFYWYRQILGQKVEFLVSFYNNEISEKSEIFDDQFSVERPDGSNFTLKIRSTKLEDSAMYFCASSANLGDTIYFGEGSWLTVV.

The J gene is TRBJ1-1, the V gene TRBV6-1; TRBD1 might be the D (6 bases). Germline CDR1 MNHNS, CDR2 SASEGT. This CDR3 comprises 13 residues. Between the trimmed V and J ends, which lost 8 bases and 8 bases, there was a span of 18 bases. The CDR3 region is CASQSGVSPEAFF. In DNA, the CDR3 is TGTGCCAGCCAGTCAGGGGTGAGTCCCGAAGCTTTCTTT.

This chain links TRBV20-1 with TRBJ2-1; 13 bases are a match to TRBD2. V lost 4 bases to trimming and J lost 11 bases; unmatched junction nucleotides: 8. Germline V CDR1 and CDR2: DFQATT, SNEGSKA (reference sequence). The CDR3 contains 14 residues. This chain's CDR3 is CSAKGTSGTAKQFF. The CDR3 DNA is TGCAGTGCTAAAGGGACTAGCGGGACGGCAAAGCAGTTCTTC.

This clonotype has a handful of counts. The V gene is TRBV6-1, the J gene TRBJ2-1; 7 bases align to TRBD1. Germline loops: CDR1 MNHNS, CDR2 SASEGT. CDR3 length: 17 residues. V was clipped by 4 bases and J by 0 bases; unmatched bases: 9. In DNA, the CDR3 is TGTGCCAGCAGTGGCCCACAGGGGTCGAGCTCCTACAATGAGCAGTTCTTC. Its protein product is CASSGPQGSSSYNEQFF.

The V call is TRBV13, the J call TRBJ1-2, with 9 bases that match TRBD1. CDR1 and CDR2 (germline): PRHDT, FYEKMQ (reference sequence). Germline trimming cut 5 bases from V and 2 bases from J; bases unmatched to any gene: 6. The CDR3 contains 15 residues. The CDR3 sequence: CASSVGDRENYGYTF. The CDR3 nucleotides are TGTGCCAGCAGCGTGGGGGACAGGGAAAACTATGGCTACACCTTC.

This clonotype was counted many times. The J gene is TRBJ2-1, the V gene TRBV5-1; TRBD1 might be the D (6 bases). CDR1 is SGHRS and CDR2 is YFSETQ in the germline V gene. The CDR3 runs to 13 residues. Trimming left V 0 bases short and J 5 bases short, with 6 bases between. The CDR3, as DNA: TGCGCCAGCAGCTTGGACAGGGACAATGAGCAGTTCTTC. As protein: CASSLDRDNEQFF.

This sequence joins TRBV7-2 and TRBJ2-7; D is unresolved. Germline V gene sequence: CDR1 SGHTA, CDR2 FQGNSA. This CDR3 contains 15 residues. Trimming left V 6 bases short and J 0 bases short, with 15 bases between. CDR3 protein: CASSTPPGFSYEQYF. The CDR3 coding sequence is TGTGCCAGCAGTACTCCCCCTGGATTCTCCTACGAGCAGTACTTC.